The rows below give T cell receptor beta chains drawn from one sample of a study of blood T cells in healthy people across ages. TCRdb re-derived calls from the 5' RACE reads in MiXCR, one entry per CDR3 protein. The sample contains about 1.4 million distinct CDR3 sequences, 59% of which appear only once. The sequenced sample was blood. These receptors were collected from a man younger than 35 in good health. CDR3s include the opening cysteine and the closing phenylalanine or tryptophan. Each record gives: J gene, V gene, CDR3 protein.

TRBJ2-1 TRBV12-3/TRBV12-4 CASSDHLGPPEQFF
TRBJ2-1 TRBV20-1 CSARDGGGEYEQFF
TRBJ1-5 TRBV9 CASSVFPYSNQPQHF
TRBJ2-2 TRBV20-1 CSARPDLGTGELFF
TRBJ1-1 TRBV4-1 CASSIRDRGWDTEAFF
TRBJ2-7 TRBV4-1 CASSPRVMSSYEQYF
TRBJ1-2 TRBV4-1 CASWDSSYGYTF
TRBJ2-1 TRBV27 CASSLIAGGDYNEQFF
TRBJ2-7 TRBV20-1 CSASEDRVLEQYF
TRBJ1-1 TRBV7-2 CAGSLAPTLNTEAFF
NA TRBV6-2/TRBV6-3 CASSRGTANYEQYF
TRBJ2-5 TRBV20-1 CSASIPGRQETQYF
TRBJ1-6 TRBV2 CASSPDRGAYSPLHF
TRBJ2-7 TRBV9 CASSAGDAYEQYF
TRBJ1-1 TRBV3-1 CASRPRGLNTEAFF
TRBJ2-3 TRBV20-1 CSARDPGWNTDTQYF
TRBJ1-2 TRBV10-3 CAINQQGRGYTF
TRBJ2-7 TRBV6-6 CASSHRGSNEQYF
TRBJ1-2 TRBV3-1 CASSRDMTGVYGYTF
TRBJ2-7 TRBV4-1 CASSYSEGTGGYEQYF
TRBJ2-5 TRBV4-2 CASSQGLAGVWETQYF
TRBJ2-7 TRBV20-1 CSARGRGFSYEQYF
TRBJ2-3 TRBV4-1 CASSHLGLAGRDTQYF
NA TRBV21-1 CASSKVGPGGQGWNEQYF
TRBJ2-4 TRBV20-1 CSASSPGTAKNIQYF
TRBJ2-7 TRBV10-3 CAISALEEEQYF
TRBJ2-1 TRBV9 CASTSGREYNEQFF
TRBJ2-5 TRBV4-2 CASSQGGTIQETQYF
TRBJ2-5 TRBV7-2 CASSLPGLVSETQYF
TRBJ2-7 TRBV10-3 CAIRGTGDEQYF
TRBJ1-2 TRBV29-1 CSVRPGQGDGYTF
TRBJ2-3 TRBV7-2 CASSPQGGQAADTQYF
TRBJ2-3 TRBV3-1 CASSQDPLAPLSDTQYF
TRBJ1-1 TRBV4-3 CASSQDRGGLNTEAFF
TRBJ2-7 TRBV29-1 CSARDGIYEQYF
TRBJ2-3 TRBV20-1 CSARYRALTYTDTQYF
TRBJ1-6 TRBV20-1 CSAPGVGNNSPLHF
TRBJ1-5 TRBV2 CVSRGGHNQPQHF
TRBJ2-7 TRBV20-1 CSAPYRGRAYEQYF
TRBJ2-3 TRBV20-1 CSAVGGLTDTQYF
TRBJ1-2 TRBV7-9 CASGFTGKEGYTF
TRBJ2-1 TRBV7-2 CASSAIGPDNEQFF
TRBJ2-5 TRBV25-1 CASSESGTSAEETQYF
TRBJ2-7 TRBV11-2 CASSLATSGVNEQYF
TRBJ2-5 TRBV29-1 CSAGPGDRGTQYF
TRBJ2-1 TRBV7-9 CASSTGTSPHEQFF
TRBJ2-5 TRBV7-9 CASSHVQYQETQYF
TRBJ2-7 TRBV4-1 CASSLKRTGGTYEQYF
TRBJ2-1 TRBV13 CASSLGRTGGDEQFF
TRBJ2-1 TRBV29-1 CSALAGQYNEQFF
TRBJ1-2 TRBV7-9 CASSLEHATKGYTF
TRBJ1-1 TRBV4-1 CASSQAQGANTEAFF
TRBJ2-1 TRBV12-3/TRBV12-4 CASSVNRGETQFF
TRBJ2-5 TRBV25-1 CASKTGGQETQYF
TRBJ1-4 TRBV10-1 CASSESGQEEKLFF